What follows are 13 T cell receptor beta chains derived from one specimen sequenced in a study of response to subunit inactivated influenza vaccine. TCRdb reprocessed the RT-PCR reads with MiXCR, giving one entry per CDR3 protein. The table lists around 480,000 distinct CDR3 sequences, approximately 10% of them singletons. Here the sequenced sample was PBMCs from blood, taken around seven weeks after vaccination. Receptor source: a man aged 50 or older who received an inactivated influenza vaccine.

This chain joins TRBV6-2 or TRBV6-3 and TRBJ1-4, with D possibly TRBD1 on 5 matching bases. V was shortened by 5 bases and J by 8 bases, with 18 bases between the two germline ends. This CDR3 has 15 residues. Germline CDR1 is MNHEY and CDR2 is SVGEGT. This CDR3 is CASSGDSTPREKLFF. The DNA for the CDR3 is TGTGCCAGCAGTGGAGACAGCACTCCTCGGGAAAAACTGTTTTTT.

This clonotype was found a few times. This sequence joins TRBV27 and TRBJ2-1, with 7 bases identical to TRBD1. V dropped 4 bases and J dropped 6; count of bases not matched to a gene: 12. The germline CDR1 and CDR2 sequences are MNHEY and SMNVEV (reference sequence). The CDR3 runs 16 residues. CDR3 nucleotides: TGTGCCAGCAGTTGGGGCCCGGCCCGGGACAGCAATGAGCAGTTCTTC. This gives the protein CASSWGPARDSNEQFF.

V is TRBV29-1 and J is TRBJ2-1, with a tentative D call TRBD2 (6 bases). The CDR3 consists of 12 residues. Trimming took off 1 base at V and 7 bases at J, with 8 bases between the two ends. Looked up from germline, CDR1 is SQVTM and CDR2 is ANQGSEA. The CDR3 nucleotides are TGCAGCGTTGAAGGGGCGGGGAATGAGCAGTTCTTC. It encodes CSVEGAGNEQFF.

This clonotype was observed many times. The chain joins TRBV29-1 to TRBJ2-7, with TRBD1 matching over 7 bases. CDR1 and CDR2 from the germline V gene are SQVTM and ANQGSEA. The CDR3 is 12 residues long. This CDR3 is CRGDSSTYEQYF. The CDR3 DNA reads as TGCAGGGGGGACAGCTCTACCTACGAGCAGTACTTC.

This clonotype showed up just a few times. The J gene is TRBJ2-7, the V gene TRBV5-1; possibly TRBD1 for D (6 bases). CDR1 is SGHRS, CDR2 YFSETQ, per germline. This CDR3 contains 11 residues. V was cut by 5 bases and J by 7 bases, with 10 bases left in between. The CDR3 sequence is CASRQGWEQYF. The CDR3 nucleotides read TGCGCCAGCAGACAGGGTTGGGAGCAGTACTTC.

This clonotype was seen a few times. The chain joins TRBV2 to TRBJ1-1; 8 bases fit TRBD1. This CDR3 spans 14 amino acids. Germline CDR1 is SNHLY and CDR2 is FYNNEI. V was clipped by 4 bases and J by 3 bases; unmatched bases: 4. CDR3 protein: CASSGRQGYTEAFF. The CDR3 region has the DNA TGTGCCAGCAGTGGGAGACAGGGGTACACTGAAGCTTTCTTT.

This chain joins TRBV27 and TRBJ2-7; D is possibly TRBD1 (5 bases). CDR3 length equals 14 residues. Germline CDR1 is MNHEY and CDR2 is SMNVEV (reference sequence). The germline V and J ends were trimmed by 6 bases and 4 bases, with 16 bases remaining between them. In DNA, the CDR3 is TGTGCCAGCAGACCCGACAGAGCTCGGTACGAGCAGTACTTC. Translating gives CASRPDRARYEQYF.

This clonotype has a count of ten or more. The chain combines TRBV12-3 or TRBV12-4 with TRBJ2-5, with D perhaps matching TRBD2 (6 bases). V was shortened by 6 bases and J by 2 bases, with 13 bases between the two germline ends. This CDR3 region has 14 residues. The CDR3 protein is CASSRGINQETQYF. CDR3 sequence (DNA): TGTGCCAGCAGCCGGGGGATAAATCAAGAGACCCAGTACTTC.

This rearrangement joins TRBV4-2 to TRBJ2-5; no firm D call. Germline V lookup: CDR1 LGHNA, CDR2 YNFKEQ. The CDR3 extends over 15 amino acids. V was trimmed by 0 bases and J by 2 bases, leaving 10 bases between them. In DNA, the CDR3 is TGTGCCAGCAGCCAAGATCGGTGGATACAAGAGACCCAGTACTTC. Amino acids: CASSQDRWIQETQYF.

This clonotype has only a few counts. The CDR3 sequence: CASSPGGSVGYNEQFF. The CDR3 region has the DNA TGTGCCAGCAGTCCAGGGGGGTCGGTTGGCTACAATGAGCAGTTCTTC. The chain employs TRBV12-3 or TRBV12-4 and TRBJ2-1; D perhaps matches TRBD1 (7 bases). The CDR3 length is 16 residues. V dropped 5 bases and J dropped 3 bases, with 17 bases sitting between them.

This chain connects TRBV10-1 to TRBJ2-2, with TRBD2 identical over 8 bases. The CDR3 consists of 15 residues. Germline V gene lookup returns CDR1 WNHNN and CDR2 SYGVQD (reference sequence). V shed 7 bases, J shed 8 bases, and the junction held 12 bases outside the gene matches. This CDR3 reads CASNPGLGPVGELFF. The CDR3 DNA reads TGCGCCAGCAATCCGGGACTAGGTCCCGTTGGGGAGCTGTTTTTT.

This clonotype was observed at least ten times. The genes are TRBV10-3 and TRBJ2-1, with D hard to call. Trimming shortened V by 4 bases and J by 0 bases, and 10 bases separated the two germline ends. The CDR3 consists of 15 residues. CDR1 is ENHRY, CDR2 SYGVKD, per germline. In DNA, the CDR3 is TGTGCCATCAGTGCTACAGAGCTCTCCTACAATGAGCAGTTCTTC. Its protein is CAISATELSYNEQFF.

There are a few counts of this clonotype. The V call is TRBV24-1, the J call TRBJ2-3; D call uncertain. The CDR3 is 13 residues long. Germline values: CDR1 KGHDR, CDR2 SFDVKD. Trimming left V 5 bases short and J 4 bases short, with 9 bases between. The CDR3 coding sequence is TGTGCCACCAGTGGGGTAGGAGCAGATACGCAGTATTTT. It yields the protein CATSGVGADTQYF.